This T cell receptor beta chain was documented in a study of blood T cells in healthy people across ages. Sample-barcoded 5' priming and a J-beta primer mix drove a second PCR of about 6 to 12 cycles. Using its own MiXCR run on the 5' RACE reads, TCRdb lists one record per CDR3 protein. In the table there are hundreds of thousands of distinct CDR3 sequences, more than 50% of which are singletons. V was pared by 4 bases and J by 4 bases, with 12 bases between. The CDR3 covers 14 residues. Germline V lookup: CDR1 KGHDR, CDR2 SFDVKD. J is TRBJ1-2 and V is TRBV24-1; no reliable D call. The source is a man aged 40-50 years in good health. What was sequenced was blood. DNA of the CDR3: TGTGCCACCAGTGACACGACAACACCCTATGGCTACACCTTC. It specifies CATSDTTTPYGYTF.